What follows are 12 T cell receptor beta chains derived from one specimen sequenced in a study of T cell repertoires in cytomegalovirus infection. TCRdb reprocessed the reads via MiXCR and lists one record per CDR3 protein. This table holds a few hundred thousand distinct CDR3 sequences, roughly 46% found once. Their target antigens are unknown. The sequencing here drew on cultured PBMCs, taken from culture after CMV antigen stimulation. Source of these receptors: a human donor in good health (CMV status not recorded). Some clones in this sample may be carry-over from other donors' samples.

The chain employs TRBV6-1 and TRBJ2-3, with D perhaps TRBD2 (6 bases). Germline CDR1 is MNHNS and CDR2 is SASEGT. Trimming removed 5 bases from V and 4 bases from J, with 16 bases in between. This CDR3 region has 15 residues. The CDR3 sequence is CASSSVAGGADTQYF. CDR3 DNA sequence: TGTGCCAGCAGTTCAGTAGCCGGGGGTGCAGATACGCAGTATTTT.

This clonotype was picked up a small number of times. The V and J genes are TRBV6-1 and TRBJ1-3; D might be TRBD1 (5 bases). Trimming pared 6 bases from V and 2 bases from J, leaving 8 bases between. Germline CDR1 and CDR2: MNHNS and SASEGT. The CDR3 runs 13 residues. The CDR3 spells CASRSGTGNTIYF. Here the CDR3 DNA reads TGTGCCAGCAGATCAGGGACTGGAAACACCATATATTTT.

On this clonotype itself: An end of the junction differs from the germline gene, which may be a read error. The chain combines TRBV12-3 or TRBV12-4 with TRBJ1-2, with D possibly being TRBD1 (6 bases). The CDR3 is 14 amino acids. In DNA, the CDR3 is TGTGCCAGCAGTTTAAGAGGACAGCGGTATGGCTACCCCTTC. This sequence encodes CASSLRGQRYGYPF.

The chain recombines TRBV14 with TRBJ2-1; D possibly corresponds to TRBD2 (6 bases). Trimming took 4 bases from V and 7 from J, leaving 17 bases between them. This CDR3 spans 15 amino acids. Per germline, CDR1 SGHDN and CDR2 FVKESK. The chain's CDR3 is CASSPTAGSWNEQFF. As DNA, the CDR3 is TGTGCCAGCAGCCCCACCGCGGGGTCCTGGAATGAGCAGTTCTTC.

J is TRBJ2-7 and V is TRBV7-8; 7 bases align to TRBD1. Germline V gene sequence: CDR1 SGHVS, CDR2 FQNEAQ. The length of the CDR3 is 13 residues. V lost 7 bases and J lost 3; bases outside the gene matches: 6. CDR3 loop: CASTRDRFYEQYF. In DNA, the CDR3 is TGTGCCAGCACCCGGGACAGATTCTACGAGCAGTACTTC.

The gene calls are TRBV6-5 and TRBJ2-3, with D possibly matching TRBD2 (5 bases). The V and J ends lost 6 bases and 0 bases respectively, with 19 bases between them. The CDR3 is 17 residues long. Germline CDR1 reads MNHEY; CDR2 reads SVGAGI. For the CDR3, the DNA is TGTGCCAGCAGCCGCCGCGGCGGGTTATCTAGCACAGATACGCAGTATTTT. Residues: CASSRRGGLSSTDTQYF.

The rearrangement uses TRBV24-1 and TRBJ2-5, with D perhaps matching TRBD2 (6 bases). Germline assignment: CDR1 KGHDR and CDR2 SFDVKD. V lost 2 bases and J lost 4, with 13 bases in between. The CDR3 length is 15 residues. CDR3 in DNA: TGTGCCACCAGTGATTCCGGGAGTGTGGGAGAGACCCAGTACTTC. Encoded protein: CATSDSGSVGETQYF.

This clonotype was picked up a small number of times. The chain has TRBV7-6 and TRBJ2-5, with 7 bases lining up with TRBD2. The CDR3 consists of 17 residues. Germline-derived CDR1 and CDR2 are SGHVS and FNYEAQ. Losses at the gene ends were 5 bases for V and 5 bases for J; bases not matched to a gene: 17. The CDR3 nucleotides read TGTGCCAGCAGCAACTTGGGGGGAGGGCCGGGGAAGGAGACCCAGTACTTC. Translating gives CASSNLGGGPGKETQYF.

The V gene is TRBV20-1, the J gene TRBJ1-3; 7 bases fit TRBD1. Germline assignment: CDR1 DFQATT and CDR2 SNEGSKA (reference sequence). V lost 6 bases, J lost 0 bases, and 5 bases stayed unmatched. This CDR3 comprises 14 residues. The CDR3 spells CSARDRNSGNTIYF. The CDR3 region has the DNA TGCAGTGCCCGGGACAGAAACTCTGGAAACACCATATATTTT.

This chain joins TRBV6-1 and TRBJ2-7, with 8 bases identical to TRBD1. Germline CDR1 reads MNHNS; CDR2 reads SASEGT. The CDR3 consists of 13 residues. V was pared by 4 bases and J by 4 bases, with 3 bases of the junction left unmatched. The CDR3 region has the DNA TGTGCCAGCAGTGCCCACAGGGGGTACGAGCAGTACTTC. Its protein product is CASSAHRGYEQYF.

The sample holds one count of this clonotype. The CDR3 loop is CASSSPSSFDEQFF. The CDR3 DNA reads TGTGCCAGCAGCTCACCCTCTAGCTTCGATGAGCAGTTCTTC. The chain employs TRBV7-9 and TRBJ2-1; TRBD2 is a possible D gene (5 bases). Germline V lookup: CDR1 SEHNR, CDR2 FQNEAQ (reference sequence). V lost 4 bases and J 8 bases, leaving 15 bases between the germline ends. This CDR3 has 14 amino acids.

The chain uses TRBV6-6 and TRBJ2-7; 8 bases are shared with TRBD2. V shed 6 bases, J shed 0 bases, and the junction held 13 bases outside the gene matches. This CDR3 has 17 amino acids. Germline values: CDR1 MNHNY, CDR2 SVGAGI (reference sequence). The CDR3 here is CASRTDYTSGSSYEQYF. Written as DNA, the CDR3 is TGTGCCAGCAGGACCGACTATACTAGCGGTAGCTCCTACGAGCAGTACTTC.